These T cell receptor beta chains were read from a single sample in a study of blood T cell repertoires in COVID-19. The assay was immunoSEQ multiplex PCR, and TCRdb's table has in-frame clones only and misses some. The sample records around 260,000 clones, over 75% being singletons. Sequencing used peripheral blood. The receptors here all came from a human donor in a cohort sampled during active COVID-19. Both conserved end residues are part of each CDR3. A D gene is named only where the DNA matches it firmly. Only part of the rows carry a size: once, few, many, or a class if the clone is expanded.

TRBJ2-7,-,TRBV5-1,-,CASSYSTTDFSYEQYF,TGCGCCAGCAGCTATTCCACGACAGATTTCTCCTACGAGCAGTACTTC
TRBJ2-7,-,TRBV5-1,-,CASSPGHRDAYEQYF,TGCGCCAGCAGCCCAGGCCACAGGGACGCGTACGAGCAGTACTTC
TRBJ1-1,-,TRBV18,TRBD1,CASSYAGGTEAFF,TGTGCCAGCTCGTATGCAGGGGGCACTGAAGCTTTCTTT
TRBJ2-5,once,TRBV19,TRBD1,CASSIVGQGGETQYF,TGTGCCAGTAGTATAGTCGGACAGGGGGGGGAGACCCAGTACTTC
TRBJ2-3,few,TRBV5-1,TRBD1,CASSLAPRTGGTDTQYF,TGCGCCAGCAGCTTGGCCCCCAGGACAGGAGGCACAGATACGCAGTATTTT
TRBJ1-2,-,TRBV7-9,TRBD1,CASSFHSTGTGLGYTF,TGTGCCAGCAGCTTTCACTCTACCGGGACAGGGTTGGGCTACACCTTC
TRBJ1-5,-,TRBV19,-,CASSFLSAYQPQHF,TGTGCCAGTAGTTTCCTGAGTGCCTATCAGCCCCAGCATTTT
TRBJ2-1,-,TRBV24-1,TRBD1,CATSDWGTGRNEQFF,TGTGCCACCAGTGATTGGGGGACAGGGAGGAATGAGCAGTTCTTC
TRBJ2-3,-,TRBV13,-,CASSLRTDTQYF,TGTGCCAGCAGCCTCCGCACAGATACGCAGTATTTT
TRBJ1-1,once,TRBV6-4,-,CASSSGRGEAFF,TGTGCCAGCAGTTCCGGTAGGGGTGAAGCTTTCTTT
TRBJ2-1,-,TRBV6-5,-,CASGRPYNEQFF,TGTGCCAGCGGGAGACCCTACAATGAGCAGTTCTTC
TRBJ2-7,few,TRBV7-2,TRBD2,CASSWTSGRVSEQYF,TGTGCCAGCAGTTGGACTAGCGGGAGGGTCAGCGAGCAGTACTTC
TRBJ1-2,-,TRBV5-4,TRBD1,CASSLDRGRNYGYTF,TGTGCCAGCAGCTTGGACAGGGGGAGGAACTATGGCTACACCTTC
TRBJ1-5,-,TRBV28,-,CATTTPMERPQHF,TGTGCCACCACTACGCCAATGGAGCGGCCCCAGCATTTT
TRBJ2-3,-,TRBV18,-,CASSALNGDTQYF,TGTGCCAGCTCCGCACTGAATGGAGATACGCAGTATTTT
TRBJ2-1,once,TRBV18,TRBD2,CASSSSGRVGEQFF,TGTGCCAGCTCATCCAGCGGGAGGGTCGGTGAGCAGTTCTTC
TRBJ2-7,-,TRBV7-2,-,CASSLVGRGQYF,TGTGCCAGCAGCTTAGTCGGTCGCGGGCAGTACTTC
TRBJ2-2,-,TRBV6-5,-,CASSFGGPGGELFF,TGTGCCAGCAGTTTCGGGGGGCCGGGCGGGGAGCTGTTTTTT
TRBJ2-3,once,TRBV29-1,-,CSVPDSSTDTQYF,TGCAGCGTTCCCGACAGCAGCACAGATACGCAGTATTTT
TRBJ2-1,few,TRBV7-2,-,CASPNEQFF,TGTGCCAGTCCTAATGAGCAGTTCTTC
TRBJ2-2,-,TRBV7-9,TRBD2,CASSYLAGTSGELFF,TGTGCCAGCAGCTATCTAGCGGGAACGTCCGGGGAGCTGTTTTTT
TRBJ2-3,-,TRBV9,-,CASSVNPAVDTQYF,TGTGCCAGCAGCGTAAACCCCGCAGTGGATACGCAGTATTTT
TRBJ2-2,once,TRBV10-3,-,CAISEEGAQTGELFF,TGTGCCATCAGTGAAGAGGGAGCACAGACCGGGGAGCTGTTTTTT
TRBJ2-7,-,TRBV12-5,TRBD2,CASGLDLGLAGKESYEQYF,TGTGCTAGTGGTTTGGATTTGGGCCTAGCGGGAAAGGAATCCTACGAGCAGTACTTC
TRBJ1-5,-,TRBV5-4,-,CASSLGLREPQHF,TGTGCCAGCAGCTTGGGTCTCCGGGAGCCCCAGCATTTT
TRBJ1-1,-,TRBV19,TRBD1,CASNDRGVTEAFF,TGTGCCAGCAATGACAGGGGGGTCACTGAAGCTTTCTTT
TRBJ1-4,-,TRBV2,TRBD1,CASGGQGIREKLFF,TGTGCCAGCGGGGGACAGGGAATTCGTGAAAAACTGTTTTTT
TRBJ2-7,once,TRBV5-1,-,CASSFDGTHLYEQYF,TGCGCCAGCAGCTTTGACGGGACACATCTCTACGAGCAGTACTTC
TRBJ1-5,-,TRBV6-5,-,CASRTELDQPQHF,TGTGCCAGCCGGACAGAGTTGGATCAGCCCCAGCATTTT
TRBJ1-4,-,TRBV21-1,-,CASSKDCVSGRTGGEKLFF,TGTGCCAGCAGCAAAGATTGTGTAAGTGGAAGGACAGGTGGTGAAAAACTGTTTTTT
TRBJ2-6,-,TRBV4-1,TRBD1,CASSPDRGKSGANVLTF,TGCGCCAGCAGCCCCGACAGGGGAAAGAGTGGGGCCAACGTCCTGACTTTC
TRBJ2-7,-,TRBV5-6,-,CASSLSPYEQYF,TGTGCCAGCAGCCTCAGTCCCTACGAGCAGTACTTC
TRBJ2-7,-,TRBV7-2,-,CASSLAPQYEQYF,TGTGCCAGCAGCTTAGCCCCACAGTACGAGCAGTACTTC
TRBJ2-5,-,TRBV5-4,-,CASSLVPEETQYF,TGTGCCAGCAGCTTGGTTCCTGAAGAGACCCAGTACTTC
TRBJ2-1,-,TRBV3-1/TRBV3-2,-,CASSQVQGQGEQFF,TGTGCCAGCAGCCAAGTACAGGGCCAGGGTGAGCAGTTCTTC
TRBJ1-2,few,TRBV27,TRBD1,CASSETGVGYTF,TGTGCCAGCAGTGAGACAGGGGTTGGCTACACCTTC
TRBJ1-3,-,TRBV21-1,-,CASSKAVSTGSGNTIYF,TGTGCCAGCAGCAAAGCAGTGTCGACAGGGTCTGGAAACACCATATATTTT